Detailed here is one T cell receptor (beta chain). Its target antigen remains unknown. No much larger clone is present one base from it, and per-base qualities are unavailable. The CDR3 covers 13 residues, taking in both the cysteine and the phenylalanine. CDR3 DNA only is kept here, 39 bases in frame from base 1. V and J lose 0 bases and 3 bases, and a span of 5 bases separates them. The CDR1 and CDR2 encoded by the germline V gene are SGDLS and YYNGEE. This record comes from a study of OX40 agonist ivuxolimab in advanced cancers. Regarding the research as a whole: Ivuxolimab, which targeted the costimulatory receptor OX40 (CD134), was an agonistic, fully human IgG2 monoclonal antibody. Partial responses occurred in three dose-escalation patients: two with cutaneous melanoma and one with hepatocellular carcinoma. Peripheral TCRbeta sequencing was intended to test whether TCR sequence diversity was altered and clonal T-cell expansion was caused by ivuxolimab. A male proportion of almost 85% and a mean age of about 60 years, ranging from roughly 23 to 85, were recorded for the dose-escalation cohort. The paper reports the monotherapy dose-escalation portion (N of about 52 patients) of the phase I ivuxolimab trial. Of the roughly 50 dose-escalation patients, hepatocellular carcinoma was present in roughly 19, melanoma in some 15, renal cell carcinoma in 9 and head and neck cancer in 9. Intravenous ivuxolimab was administered to patients every 2 weeks at six dose levels: 0.01, 0.1, 0.3, 1.5, 3 and 10 mg/kg. Prior anti-PD-1, anti-PD-L1 or anti-CTLA-4 therapy was permitted, and checkpoint inhibitors had been received by 40% to 50% of dose-escalation patients.

Study-level results and caveats: At doses from 0.1 to 3.0 mg/kg, clonal expansion was seen in both CD4+ and CD8+ blood T cells between baseline and week 6. Low levels of normalized T-cell clonal expansion were also seen in some patients who did not respond. Partial responders in the 0.1-3.0 mg/kg groups had among the lowest normalized peripheral clonal expansion, especially among CD8+ T cells. Antigen specificity was not determined for the clonally expanded peripheral T cells. On average, CD8+ T cells showed more expanded clones than CD4+ T cells after ivuxolimab.

Patients with a history of autoimmune disease or receiving systemic immunosuppression were excluded from the trial. In every dose cohort, peripheral blood was drawn for TCR sequencing at baseline, cycle 4 day 1, and cycle 7 day 1. Samples were obtained from an open-label, multicenter, first-in-human phase I dose-escalation trial of ivuxolimab. The trial enrolled adults with locally advanced or metastatic head and neck squamous cell, hepatocellular, melanoma or renal cell carcinoma. CD4+ and CD8+ T cells were sorted separately from peripheral blood before TCR sequencing. Genomic DNA was isolated from the sorted cells so that the TCRbeta CDR3 region could be sequenced. TCRbeta CDR3 regions were sequenced using the immunoSEQ Assay. Held by TCRdb, this immuneACCESS table contains in-frame sequences only and omits some clones. Under half of the omission traces to an unresolved V gene where checked; the cause of the rest is unknown. Here the sample has 100,000 to 150,000 clones; just under 95% occur a single time. The biggest ten clones account for around 0.84% of the sample.

The sequences come from CD4+ or CD8+ T cells sorted from blood, collected in a trial of the OX40 agonist ivuxolimab. The rearrangement joined TRBV9 to TRBJ2-3, with a weak D call of TRBD2 (5 bases match). This TCR came from an adult with an advanced solid tumor such as melanoma, head and neck, liver or kidney cancer. The nucleotides read TGTGCCAGCAGCGTAGCGGGGACAGATACGCAGTATTTT. Its amino acids are CASSVAGTDTQYF.